The 22 T cell receptor beta chains presented below share a single source sample, sequenced in a study of T cell repertoires in ileal Crohn's disease. TCRdb's table, derived via immunoSEQ multiplex PCR, lists solely in-frame clones and lacks some. The sample comprises tens of thousands of clones, about 81% of which are singletons, and around 5.4% rests with the top ten. Specimen: ileal tissue. The receptors come from an adult with Crohn's disease.

J is TRBJ2-7 and V is TRBV29-1; maybe TRBD1 (6 bases). Germline loops: CDR1 SQVTM, CDR2 ANQGSEA. V lost 6 bases, J lost 2 bases, and 11 bases lay in between. This CDR3 is 12 amino acids long. Here the CDR3 DNA reads TGCAGCGTGAGGGACATCACCTACGAGCAGTACTTC. Amino acid sequence: CSVRDITYEQYF.

This clone was detected only a few times. The CDR3 nucleotides read TGTGCCAGCAGCTTAGGGACAGGGAAAGAGACCCAGTACTTC. Protein product: CASSLGTGKETQYF. The chain links TRBV5-4 to TRBJ2-5; 9 bases line up with TRBD1. V shed 2 bases, J shed 3 bases, and the junction held 2 bases outside the gene matches. Looked up from germline, CDR1 is SGHNT and CDR2 is YYREEE (reference sequence). The CDR3 spans 14 residues.

This clone turned up a few times. The CDR3 nucleotides read TGTGCCAGCAGCCAACACGGGTCGGGGGGCACAGATACGCAGTATTTT. This encodes CASSQHGSGGTDTQYF. The V gene is TRBV4-2, the J gene TRBJ2-3; the D gene is possibly TRBD2 (6 bases). V lost 2 bases to trimming and J lost 1 base, with 13 bases between them. The CDR3 consists of 16 residues. Germline V lookup: CDR1 LGHNA, CDR2 YNFKEQ.

This chain joins TRBV27 and TRBJ1-1, with D tentatively TRBD1 (6 bases). V dropped 4 bases and J dropped 1 base, with 13 bases sitting between them. The CDR3 covers 15 residues. The germline V gene encodes CDR1 MNHEY and CDR2 SMNVEV (reference sequence). The CDR3 nucleotides are TGTGCCAGCAGTTCAAGACAGGAGTGGAACACTGAAGCTTTCTTT. Protein sequence: CASSSRQEWNTEAFF.

There are a few counts of this clone. This rearrangement joins TRBV9 to TRBJ1-2; no reliable D call. CDR1 SGDLS and CDR2 YYNGEE come from the germline V gene. V lost 0 bases, J lost 3 bases, and 12 bases lay in between. This CDR3 has 15 residues. The CDR3 DNA is TGTGCCAGCAGCGTAGGCGGAGGGAACTACTATGGCTACACCTTC. Its protein product is CASSVGGGNYYGYTF.

This chain links TRBV25-1 with TRBJ1-2; 9 nucleotides line up with TRBD1. The CDR3 has 15 residues. J was trimmed by 4 bases and V by 5 bases; bases with no gene match: 8. The germline CDR1 and CDR2 sequences are MGHDK and SYGVNS. The DNA for the CDR3 is TGTGCCAGCAGTTACCCGGGACAGGGAGCCTATGGCTACACCTTC. Its translation is CASSYPGQGAYGYTF.

The chain carries TRBV2 and TRBJ2-7; possibly TRBD1 for D (6 bases). V was trimmed by 5 bases and J by 3 bases, leaving 14 bases between them. Germline values: CDR1 SNHLY, CDR2 FYNNEI. This CDR3 comprises 14 residues. The CDR3 sequence is CASSYRELGYEQYF. CDR3 nucleotide sequence: TGTGCCAGCAGTTACAGGGAACTTGGCTACGAGCAGTACTTC.

The chain is built from TRBV5-6 and TRBJ2-7; maybe TRBD2 (5 bases). The CDR3 has 14 residues. Germline V lookup: CDR1 SGHDT, CDR2 YYEEEE. V shed 4 bases and J shed 3 bases, with 14 bases lying between them. Here the CDR3 DNA reads TGTGCCAGCAGCCGGGGTGACGGATTCTACGAGCAGTACTTC. As protein: CASSRGDGFYEQYF.

V and J are TRBV18 and TRBJ1-2, with 11 bases that match TRBD1. The CDR3 loop spans 15 amino acids. The junction had 11 bases not matched to a gene; V was cut back by 6 bases and J by 8 bases. From germline, CDR1 is KGHSH and CDR2 LQKENI. The CDR3 nucleotides read TGTGCCAGCTCGGTGGACAGGGGGCGAGGTGAAGGCTACACCTTC. This codes for CASSVDRGRGEGYTF.

V gene TRBV7-8 combines with J gene TRBJ2-5, with 7 bases matching TRBD2. The CDR3 extends over 16 amino acids. Germline lookup yields CDR1 SGHVS and CDR2 FQNEAQ. V lost 1 base to trimming and J lost 5 bases; unmatched junction nucleotides: 10. The chain's CDR3 is CASSLGGGGSRETQYF. CDR3 in DNA: TGTGCCAGCAGCTTAGGCGGCGGGGGATCGCGGGAGACCCAGTACTTC.

V and J are TRBV5-8 and TRBJ1-4, with D unclear. V was pared by 4 bases and J by 5 bases, with 6 bases between. CDR1 is SGHTS, CDR2 YDEGEE, per germline. The CDR3 contains 12 residues. Here the CDR3 reads CASSQANEKLFF. The CDR3 DNA reads TGTGCCAGCAGCCAGGCCAATGAAAAACTGTTTTTT.

The V call is TRBV2, the J call TRBJ2-7; the match to TRBD1 covers 10 bases. Germline-derived CDR1 and CDR2 are SNHLY and FYNNEI. This CDR3 comprises 13 residues. Trimming removed 5 bases from V and 4 bases from J; junction bases left unmatched: 2. The CDR3 loop reads CASSWDRGYEQYF. In nucleotides, the CDR3 is TGTGCCAGCAGTTGGGACAGGGGATACGAGCAGTACTTC.

The genes are TRBV19 and TRBJ1-1, with D perhaps TRBD1 (5 bases). The V gene lost 7 bases and the J gene lost 0 bases, with 12 bases spanning the gap. Germline V gene data show CDR1 as LNHDA and CDR2 as SQIVND (reference sequence). CDR3 length: 14 amino acids. The CDR3 loop is CASISGALNTEAFF. CDR3 bases: TGTGCCAGTATAAGCGGGGCACTGAACACTGAAGCTTTCTTT.

The chain has TRBV28 and TRBJ1-5, with unresolved D. There are 16 residues in the CDR3. Germline V lookup: CDR1 MDHEN, CDR2 SYDVKM. Deletions cut 8 bases from V and 1 base from J, with 18 bases between. CDR3 loop: CASSRRDSFSNQPQHF. CDR3 nucleotides: TGTGCCAGCTCTCGGAGGGATTCTTTCAGCAATCAGCCCCAGCATTTT.

The chain uses TRBV25-1 and TRBJ2-7, with TRBD1 matching 7 bases. Germline lookup yields CDR1 MGHDK and CDR2 SYGVNS. This CDR3 region has 14 residues. Trimming took 3 bases from V and 3 from J; bases not matched to a gene: 5. This CDR3 reads CASSDSAGGYEQYF. CDR3 coding DNA: TGTGCCAGCAGTGATTCGGCAGGGGGCTACGAGCAGTACTTC.

The chain has TRBV11-2 and TRBJ1-2; possible D gene TRBD1, 6 bases. The CDR3 covers 15 residues. The V and J ends lost 5 bases and 0 bases respectively, with 13 bases between them. Looked up from germline, CDR1 is SGHAT and CDR2 is FQNNGV. The CDR3 DNA sequence: TGTGCCAGCAGCACAGGGTTTTATCCTAACTATGGCTACACCTTC. Residues: CASSTGFYPNYGYTF.

The chain has TRBV13 and TRBJ1-1, with no clear D. Germline V gene data show CDR1 as PRHDT and CDR2 as FYEKMQ (reference sequence). The CDR3 spans 14 residues. V gave up 0 bases and J gave up 1 base, with 6 bases separating them. The DNA for the CDR3 is TGTGCCAGCAGCTTAGGGCCGGGGAACACTGAAGCTTTCTTT. Amino acid sequence: CASSLGPGNTEAFF.

This rearrangement joins TRBV18 to TRBJ1-1; 9 bases are a match to TRBD1. Germline CDR1 and CDR2: KGHSH and LQKENI. CDR3 length: 16 residues. The V gene end was trimmed by 3 bases and the J gene end by 5 bases; junction bases not matched to a gene: 10. The CDR3 loop reads CASSPTKVQGATEAFF. The CDR3 nucleotides read TGTGCCAGCTCACCGACCAAAGTACAGGGGGCAACTGAAGCTTTCTTT.

The chain employs TRBV18 and TRBJ2-1; 7 bases are shared with TRBD1. CDR1 and CDR2 from the germline V gene are KGHSH and LQKENI. The CDR3 runs 15 residues. V dropped 5 bases and J dropped 9; count of bases not matched to a gene: 13. The CDR3 loop reads CASSKTGEALGEQFF. CDR3 nucleotide sequence: TGTGCCAGCTCAAAAACAGGGGAAGCCTTGGGTGAGCAGTTCTTC.

The chain recombines TRBV5-6 with TRBJ1-3; D gene uncertain. Germline-derived CDR1 and CDR2 are SGHDT and YYEEEE. This CDR3 has 16 amino acids. V shed 4 bases and J shed 3 bases, with 17 bases lying between them. The CDR3, as DNA: TGTGCCAGCAGCCCGCAATGGGCGCAGTTTGGAAACACCATATATTTT. Protein sequence: CASSPQWAQFGNTIYF.

The genes are TRBV6-5 and TRBJ1-3; D is undetermined. CDR1 is MNHEY and CDR2 is SVGAGI in the germline V gene. The V gene lost 4 bases and the J gene lost 0 bases, with 13 bases spanning the gap. This CDR3 region has 16 residues. The CDR3 here is CASSSPGGNSGNTIYF. DNA for the CDR3: TGTGCCAGCAGTTCCCCCGGCGGGAACTCTGGAAACACCATATATTTT.

The CDR3 sequence is CASSLKGQGFSGANVLTF. The CDR3 DNA is TGTGCCAGCAGCTTAAAGGGACAGGGATTCTCTGGGGCCAACGTCCTGACTTTC. The chain links TRBV7-9 to TRBJ2-6, with 9 bases matching TRBD1. The germline gives CDR1 SEHNR, CDR2 FQNEAQ (reference sequence). V lost 2 bases to trimming and J lost 0 bases; unmatched junction nucleotides: 5. CDR3 length equals 18 residues. Together with reference TRBV7-9 and TRBJ2-6, the CDR3 gives the full variable domain: DTGVSQNPRHKITKRGQNVTFRCDPISEHNRLYWYRQTLGQGPEFLTYFQNEAQLEKSRLLSDRFSAERPKGSFSTLEIQRTEQGDSAMYLCASSLKGQGFSGANVLTFGAGSRLTVL.